A selection of T cell receptor beta chains follows, all from one sample in a study of graft-versus-host responses after intestinal transplantation. The antigens these receptors bind are not known. Method: immunoSEQ multiplex PCR; TCRdb's copy keeps in-frame clones and lacks some. The sample contains tens of thousands of clones, approximately 94% of which appear only once. Sequences were derived from unstimulated CD4+ T cells sorted from spleen or lymph node cells, sampled before transplant. The receptors were sampled from a human donor who was the organ donor for an intestinal transplant. CDR3s include the opening cysteine and the closing phenylalanine or tryptophan. Fields, in order: V gene, D gene, clone size, J gene, CDR3 protein, CDR3 DNA. The D gene is left open where the match is weak. Only some rows state a clone size, as once, few, many or a class for expanded clones.

v_call: TRBV4-3
d_call: NA
clone_size: once
j_call: TRBJ2-1
cdr3_aa: CASSRDGGLSYNEQFF
cdr3_nt: TGCGCCAGCAGCCGAGACGGGGGCCTCTCCTACAATGAGCAGTTCTTC

v_call: TRBV18
d_call: TRBD1
clone_size: NA
j_call: TRBJ1-1
cdr3_aa: CASSPSTQTEQGTTEAFF
cdr3_nt: TGTGCCAGCTCACCATCGACGCAGACGGAACAGGGGACCACTGAAGCTTTCTTT

v_call: TRBV28
d_call: NA
clone_size: NA
j_call: TRBJ1-5
cdr3_aa: CASSPGSGAGNQPQHF
cdr3_nt: TGTGCCAGCAGTCCAGGATCAGGGGCAGGGAATCAGCCCCAGCATTTT

v_call: TRBV29-1
d_call: TRBD1
clone_size: NA
j_call: TRBJ2-1
cdr3_aa: CSVVVRGTGHNNEQFF
cdr3_nt: TGCAGCGTTGTGGTTAGGGGGACAGGTCATAACAATGAGCAGTTCTTC

v_call: TRBV28
d_call: NA
clone_size: NA
j_call: TRBJ1-6
cdr3_aa: CASSLGTKNSPLHF
cdr3_nt: TGTGCCAGCAGTTTAGGGACAAAAAATTCACCCCTCCACTTT

v_call: TRBV7-9
d_call: NA
clone_size: NA
j_call: TRBJ2-6
cdr3_aa: CASSLATQRSGANVLTF
cdr3_nt: TGTGCCAGCAGCTTAGCCACACAGCGCTCTGGGGCCAACGTCCTGACTTTC

v_call: TRBV7-8
d_call: NA
clone_size: once
j_call: TRBJ1-1
cdr3_aa: CASSLDYREDPAFF
cdr3_nt: TGTGCCAGCAGCTTAGATTACAGGGAAGATCCAGCTTTCTTT

v_call: TRBV5-1
d_call: NA
clone_size: few
j_call: TRBJ1-2
cdr3_aa: CASSLDRNYGYTF
cdr3_nt: TGCGCCAGCAGCTTGGACAGGAACTATGGCTACACCTTC

v_call: TRBV15
d_call: TRBD1
clone_size: NA
j_call: TRBJ1-6
cdr3_aa: CATSATGNNSPLHF
cdr3_nt: TGTGCCACCAGCGCGACAGGGAACAATTCACCCCTCCACTTT

v_call: TRBV7-9
d_call: TRBD2
clone_size: NA
j_call: TRBJ2-3
cdr3_aa: CASSSSGGMADTQYF
cdr3_nt: TGTGCCAGCAGCTCCTCGGGGGGGATGGCAGATACGCAGTATTTT

v_call: TRBV30
d_call: TRBD1
clone_size: NA
j_call: TRBJ2-2
cdr3_aa: CAGGQHTGELFF
cdr3_nt: TGTGCCGGGGGACAGCACACCGGGGAGCTGTTTTTT

v_call: TRBV5-6
d_call: TRBD1
clone_size: NA
j_call: TRBJ1-5
cdr3_aa: CASSRLNRDRLNQPQHF
cdr3_nt: TGTGCCAGCAGCCGACTAAACCGGGACAGGCTCAATCAGCCCCAGCATTTT

v_call: TRBV2
d_call: TRBD1
clone_size: once
j_call: TRBJ2-5
cdr3_aa: CASSGDSQETQYF
cdr3_nt: TGTGCCAGCAGCGGGGACAGTCAAGAGACCCAGTACTTC

v_call: TRBV10-3
d_call: NA
clone_size: NA
j_call: TRBJ2-3
cdr3_aa: CAISEGQDTQYF
cdr3_nt: TGTGCCATCAGTGAGGGGCAAGATACGCAGTATTTT

v_call: TRBV6-9
d_call: TRBD1
clone_size: NA
j_call: TRBJ1-1
cdr3_aa: CASSFRQGDTEAFF
cdr3_nt: TGTGCCAGCAGTTTCCGACAGGGAGACACTGAAGCTTTCTTT